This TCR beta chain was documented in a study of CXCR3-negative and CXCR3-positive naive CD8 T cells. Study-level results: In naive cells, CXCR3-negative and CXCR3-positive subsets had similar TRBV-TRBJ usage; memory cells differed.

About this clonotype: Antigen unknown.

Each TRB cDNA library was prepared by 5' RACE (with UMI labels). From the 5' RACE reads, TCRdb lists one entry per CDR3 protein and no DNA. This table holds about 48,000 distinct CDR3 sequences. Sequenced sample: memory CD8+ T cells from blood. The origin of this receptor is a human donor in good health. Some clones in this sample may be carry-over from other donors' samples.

This CDR3 reads CASSLRPVYEQYF. The rearrangement joins TRBV5-4 to TRBJ2-7. Germline CDR1 reads SGHNT; CDR2 reads YYREEE (reference sequence). This CDR3 comprises 13 residues.